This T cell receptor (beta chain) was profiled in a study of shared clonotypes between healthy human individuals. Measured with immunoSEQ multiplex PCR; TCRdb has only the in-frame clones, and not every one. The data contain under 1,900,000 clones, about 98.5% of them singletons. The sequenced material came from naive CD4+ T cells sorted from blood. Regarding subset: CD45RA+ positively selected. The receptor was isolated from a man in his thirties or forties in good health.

The DNA of the CDR3 is TGCAGTGCTAGGCCAGCCCGGGAGCTGTTTTTT. Residues: CSARPARELFF. This chain uses TRBV20-1 with TRBJ2-2; no definite D call. This CDR3 has 11 residues. Trimming cost V 3 bases and J 9 bases, with 8 bases left between them. CDR1 DFQATT and CDR2 SNEGSKA come from the germline V gene (reference sequence).